One and the same sample provided the 16 T cell receptor beta chains below, sequenced in a study of somatic mutations in cytotoxic T cells in rheumatoid arthritis. Clones were sequenced by immunoSEQ multiplex PCR, and TCRdb holds only the in-frame ones, with some missing. This sample has roughly 10,000 clones, with 81% found just once. Sequencing was carried out using CD8+ T cells sorted from blood. The receptors come from a woman between 45 and 65 years old in good health.

The CDR3 DNA reads TGTGCCAGCAGCCAGGGACAGCCCAACATTCAGTACTTC. Its translation: CASSQGQPNIQYF. The chain joins TRBV7-2 to TRBJ2-4; 7 bases agree with TRBD1. The CDR3 totals 13 residues. Germline values: CDR1 SGHTA, CDR2 FQGNSA. V lost 5 bases and J lost 7; bases outside the gene matches: 5. The complete variable domain, with remaining parts taken from reference TRBV7-2 and TRBJ2-4, reads GAGVSQSPSNKVTEKGKDVELRCDPISGHTALYWYRQSLGQGLEFLIYFQGNSAPDKSGLPSDRFSAERTGGSVSTLTIQRTQQEDSAVYLCASSQGQPNIQYFGAGTRLSVL.

The genes are TRBV6-5 and TRBJ2-7; 9 nucleotides line up with TRBD1. Per the germline V gene, CDR1 is MNHEY and CDR2 is SVGAGI. CDR3 length: 14 amino acids. Trimming removed 6 bases from V and 2 bases from J; junction bases left unmatched: 5. CDR3 DNA sequence: TGTGCCAGCAGACCGGGACAGGGCCCCTACGAGCAGTACTTC. Its protein product is CASRPGQGPYEQYF.

The table lists this clone with a count of one. The genes are TRBV6-5 and TRBJ1-1; D may be TRBD1 (6 bases). The CDR3 has 13 residues. Looked up from germline, CDR1 is MNHEY and CDR2 is SVGAGI. V lost 8 bases to trimming and J lost 5 bases, with 15 bases between them. CDR3 DNA sequence: TGTGCCAGCGGGGGCAGAGTTAATACTGAAGCTTTCTTT. It codes for CASGGRVNTEAFF.

The chain has TRBV2 and TRBJ1-1; D may be TRBD1 (5 bases). V lost 1 base to trimming and J lost 5 bases, with 11 bases between them. CDR1 SNHLY and CDR2 FYNNEI come from the germline V gene. The CDR3 spans 14 residues. The CDR3: CASSEEGRGTEAFF. The CDR3 region has the DNA TGTGCCAGCAGTGAAGAGGGTAGGGGAACTGAAGCTTTCTTT.

This clone has only a few counts. The chain carries TRBV6-4 and TRBJ2-3; 11 nucleotides align to TRBD1. Trimming at V came to 0 bases and at J to 8 bases, leaving 7 bases not matched to a gene. This CDR3 has 16 amino acids. The germline CDR1 and CDR2 sequences are MRHNA and SNTAGT. This CDR3 reads CASSDSGGQGAVTQYF. The CDR3 DNA sequence: TGTGCCAGCAGTGACTCAGGAGGACAGGGGGCTGTTACGCAGTATTTT.

This clone was picked up a small number of times. V and J are TRBV9 and TRBJ2-3; possibly TRBD1 for D (5 bases). CDR3 length: 16 amino acids. Trimming left V 7 bases short and J 0 bases short, with 18 bases between. Germline CDR1 is SGDLS and CDR2 is YYNGEE. The CDR3, as DNA: TGTGCCAGCGGACCCCTTACAGGATCTAGCACAGATACGCAGTATTTT. It yields the protein CASGPLTGSSTDTQYF.

This clone was seen only a few times. The chain links TRBV11-2 to TRBJ1-1; TRBD1 might be the D (6 bases). V shed 5 bases and J shed 3 bases, with 13 bases lying between them. This CDR3 is 14 amino acids long. The germline V gene has CDR1 SGHAT and CDR2 FQNNGV. CDR3 coding DNA: TGTGCCAGCAGCCCCCACCAGGGGTACACTGAAGCTTTCTTT. This translates into CASSPHQGYTEAFF.

The chain links TRBV5-1 to TRBJ2-7; tentative D call: TRBD1 (6 bases). The CDR3 runs 15 residues. Germline V gene data show CDR1 as SGHRS and CDR2 as YFSETQ. V was pared by 4 bases and J by 1 base, with 15 bases between. CDR3 sequence (DNA): TGCGCCAGCAGCCCTCCCGGGACACCTTCCTACGAGCAGTACTTC. Protein: CASSPPGTPSYEQYF. The whole variable domain, remainder taken from reference TRBV5-1 and TRBJ2-7, is KAGVTQTPRYLIKTRGQQVTLSCSPISGHRSVSWYQQTPGQGLQFLFEYFSETQRNKGNFPGRFSGRQFSNSRSEMNVSTLELGDSALYLCASSPPGTPSYEQYFGPGTRLTVT.

The sample holds one count of this clone. The rearrangement joins TRBV28 to TRBJ1-1; 8 nucleotides match TRBD1. The CDR3 loop spans 15 amino acids. Looked up from germline, CDR1 is MDHEN and CDR2 is SYDVKM. The V gene end was trimmed by 5 bases and the J gene end by 5 bases; junction bases not matched to a gene: 10. The CDR3 sequence is CASSLLDRGGTEAFF. The CDR3 coding sequence is TGTGCCAGCAGTCTCCTAGACAGGGGAGGAACTGAAGCTTTCTTT.

This clone was recorded once. The J gene is TRBJ1-1, the V gene TRBV25-1; D is possibly TRBD1 (6 bases). Trimming stripped 4 bases from V and 0 bases from J, with 9 bases between. CDR3 length: 14 amino acids. Germline V gene data show CDR1 as MGHDK and CDR2 as SYGVNS. CDR3 nucleotides: TGTGCCAGCAGTGTTGGGGGCTTGAACACTGAAGCTTTCTTT. This sequence encodes CASSVGGLNTEAFF.

CDR3 loop: CASSSGGVSYNEQFF. For the CDR3, the DNA is TGTGCCAGCAGTAGCGGGGGGGTCTCCTACAATGAGCAGTTCTTC. This sequence joins TRBV5-6 and TRBJ2-1, with 11 nucleotides matching TRBD2. Germline V lookup: CDR1 SGHDT, CDR2 YYEEEE. CDR3 length: 15 residues. The ends lost 5 bases at V and 0 bases at J; junction bases unmatched: 1. The full variable domain, its missing parts supplied by reference TRBV5-6 and TRBJ2-1, is DAGVTQSPTHLIKTRGQQVTLRCSPKSGHDTVSWYQQALGQGPQFIFQYYEEEERQRGNFPDRFSGHQFPNYSSELNVNALLLGDSALYLCASSSGGVSYNEQFFGPGTRLTVL.

J is TRBJ2-2 and V is TRBV7-9; a possible D gene is TRBD1 (5 bases). The CDR3 runs 14 residues. The V gene lost 5 bases and the J gene lost 6 bases, with 13 bases spanning the gap. The germline V gene has CDR1 SEHNR and CDR2 FQNEAQ (reference sequence). The CDR3 here is CASSPNAGSGELFF. As DNA, the CDR3 is TGTGCCAGCAGCCCCAACGCAGGGTCCGGGGAGCTGTTTTTT.

This clone was seen only once. This chain connects TRBV4-2 to TRBJ2-7, with 10 bases aligning to TRBD2. The CDR3 totals 15 residues. Trimming removed 4 bases from V and 1 base from J; junction bases left unmatched: 4. Germline CDR1 and CDR2: LGHNA and YNFKEQ. CDR3 DNA sequence: TGTGCCAGCAGCCCTTGGACTAGCGGTTCCTACGAGCAGTACTTC. Translating it yields CASSPWTSGSYEQYF.

This chain uses TRBV11-3 with TRBJ2-1; D is undetermined. The length of the CDR3 is 13 residues. Germline assignment: CDR1 SGHNT and CDR2 YENEEA. The V and J ends lost 3 bases and 5 bases respectively, with 8 bases between them. CDR3 region: CASSLRANNEQFF. CDR3 DNA: TGTGCCAGCAGCTTGAGAGCGAACAATGAGCAGTTCTTC.

The chain is built from TRBV4-3 and TRBJ1-1; D is possibly TRBD1 (6 bases). The CDR3 sequence is 14 residues long. Germline V lookup: CDR1 LGHNA, CDR2 YSLEER. Trimming took off 4 bases at V and 4 bases at J, with 13 bases between the two ends. The chain's CDR3 is CASSPQDRSTEAFF. The CDR3 region has the DNA TGCGCCAGCAGCCCACAAGACAGGAGCACTGAAGCTTTCTTT.

The V call is TRBV4-3, the J call TRBJ2-1; 9 bases are shared with TRBD2. V lost 0 bases to trimming and J lost 9 bases; unmatched junction nucleotides: 12. In germline, CDR1 is LGHNA, CDR2 YSLEER. The CDR3 is 17 amino acids. The DNA for the CDR3 is TGCGCCAGCAGCCAAGATAATGCGGGCGGGGGGGCCTTTGAGCAGTTCTTC. Translation: CASSQDNAGGGAFEQFF.